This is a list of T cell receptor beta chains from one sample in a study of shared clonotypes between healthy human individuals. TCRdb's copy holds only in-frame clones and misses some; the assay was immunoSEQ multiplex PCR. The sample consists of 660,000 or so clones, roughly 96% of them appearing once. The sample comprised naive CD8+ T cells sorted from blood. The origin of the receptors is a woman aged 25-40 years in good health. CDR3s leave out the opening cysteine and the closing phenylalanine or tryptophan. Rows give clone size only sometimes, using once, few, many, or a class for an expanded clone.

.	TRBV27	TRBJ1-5	ASSLMGHQDQPQH
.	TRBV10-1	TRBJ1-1	ASSDRPSMNTEAF
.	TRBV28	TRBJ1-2	ASSLWGSSGGYT
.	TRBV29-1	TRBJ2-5	SVEEQGPGETQY
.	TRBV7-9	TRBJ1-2	ASSLGEEGYT
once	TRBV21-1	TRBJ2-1	ASSSPRRGHRLAGSSYNEQF
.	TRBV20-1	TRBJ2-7	SAGGTYEQY
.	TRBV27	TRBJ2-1	ASTQGVIEF
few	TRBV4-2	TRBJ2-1	ASSRGNEQF
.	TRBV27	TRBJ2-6	ASSLVPGPSSGANVLT
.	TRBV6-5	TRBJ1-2	ASSGLEDGYT
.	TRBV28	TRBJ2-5	ASSHDRAQETQY
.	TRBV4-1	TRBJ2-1	ASSQDSIGGSSYNEQF
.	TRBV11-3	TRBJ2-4	ASSPDRGSNKNIQY
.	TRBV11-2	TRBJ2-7	ASSQDSYEQY
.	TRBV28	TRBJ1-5	ASTVGTGGNQPQH
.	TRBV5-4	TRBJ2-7	ASSLAGTRTYEQY
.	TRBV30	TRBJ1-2	AWRPPGLDGYT
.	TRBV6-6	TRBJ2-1	ASSTATSGSWGEQF
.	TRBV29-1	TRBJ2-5	SVVLREPIETQY
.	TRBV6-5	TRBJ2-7	ASSYEGRGTYEQY
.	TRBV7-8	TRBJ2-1	ASSLAQRWSYNEQF
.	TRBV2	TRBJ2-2	ASSISRTGELF
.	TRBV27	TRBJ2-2	ASSLWGPIPEAGELF
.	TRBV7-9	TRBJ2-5	ASSLGQGEETQY
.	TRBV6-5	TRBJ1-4	ASSYWTGGNEKLF
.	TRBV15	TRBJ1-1	ATSADRSPGTEAF
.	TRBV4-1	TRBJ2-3	ASSQEVAGTLGTDTQY
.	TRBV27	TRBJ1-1	ASSLWGQGGTEAF
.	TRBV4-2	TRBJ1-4	ASSQDPGQINEKLF
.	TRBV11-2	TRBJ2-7	ASSSGTGGPTYEQY
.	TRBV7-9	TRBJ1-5	ASSPFPGRNQPQH
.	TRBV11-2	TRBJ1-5	ASSLEGIFQPQH
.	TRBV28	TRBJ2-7	ASSADSYEQY
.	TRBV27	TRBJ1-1	ASSLGQRNTEAF
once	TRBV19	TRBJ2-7	ASSIRDRSEQY
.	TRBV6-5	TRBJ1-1	ASSEPDTEAF
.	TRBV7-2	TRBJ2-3	ASSPDSGRWTDTQY
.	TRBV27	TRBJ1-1	ASSSNRVAF
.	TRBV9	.	ASSVGQGTGGYEQY
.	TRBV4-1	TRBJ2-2	ASSQEASGATPNTGELF
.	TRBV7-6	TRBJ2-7	ASSLDSGGSSYEQY
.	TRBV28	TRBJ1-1	ASSQSLNTEAF
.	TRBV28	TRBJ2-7	ATISDIMEQY
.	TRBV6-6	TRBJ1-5	ASTWGASNQPQH
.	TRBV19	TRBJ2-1	ASSMASGSVIEQF
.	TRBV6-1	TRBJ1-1	ASRLTGMDTEAF
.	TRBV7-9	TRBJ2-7	ASSLVTANYEQY
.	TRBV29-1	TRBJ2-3	SVESADRHSTDTQY
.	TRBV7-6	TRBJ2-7	ASSLGGNNEQY
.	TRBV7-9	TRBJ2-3	ASSLVADTQY
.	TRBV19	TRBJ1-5	ASSIEGAVGYSNQPQH